This T cell receptor (beta chain) was documented in a study of cytomegalovirus exposure and HLA in healthy donors. Between the trimmed V and J ends, which lost 4 bases and 9 bases, there was a span of 12 bases. Per germline, CDR1 MDHEN and CDR2 SYDVKM. The CDR3 has 12 amino acids. The study ran its PCR with 60 Vbeta and 13 Jbeta primers. The repertoire was sequenced with immunoSEQ multiplex PCR; TCRdb's copy has only in-frame clones and lacks some. Here the sample spans roughly 260,000 clones, 84% being singletons. The sequenced sample was PBMCs. The receptor was derived from a woman in her thirties or forties in good health and CMV-seropositive. The V call is TRBV28, the J call TRBJ1-2; D is uncertain. CDR3 coding DNA: TGTGCCAGCAGTTCCCTACTGACAAGCTACACCTTC. Translating gives CASSSLLTSYTF.